This passage covers 22 T cell receptor beta chains from one sample sequenced in a study of cytomegalovirus exposure and HLA in healthy donors. Repertoires were generated with immunoSEQ multiplex PCR, while TCRdb's copy carries only in-frame clones and drops some. The sample has under 110,000 clones; less than 90% are singletons. The material sequenced was PBMCs. Every receptor here comes from a woman between 18 and 29 years old in good health and CMV-seropositive.

The chain links TRBV7-9 to TRBJ1-1, with D possibly being TRBD1 (6 bases). Germline values: CDR1 SEHNR, CDR2 FQNEAQ (reference sequence). The CDR3 consists of 19 residues. V lost 4 bases and J 3 bases, leaving 27 bases between the germline ends. The CDR3: CASSSSYGQGGGLDTEAFF. CDR3 nucleotides: TGTGCCAGCAGCTCCAGCTACGGGCAGGGAGGGGGTTTGGACACTGAAGCTTTCTTT.

This clone was counted a few times. The V call is TRBV2, the J call TRBJ2-5; D perhaps matches TRBD1 (5 bases). V lost 3 bases to trimming and J lost 2 bases, with 10 bases between them. Germline-derived CDR1 and CDR2 are SNHLY and FYNNEI. The CDR3 sequence is 14 residues long. DNA of the CDR3: TGTGCCAGCAGTGAGGGCCAGGGTCAAGAGACCCAGTACTTC. This translates into CASSEGQGQETQYF.

The rearrangement joins TRBV20-1 to TRBJ2-1; D possibly corresponds to TRBD2 (6 bases). There are 10 residues in the CDR3. The germline V gene has CDR1 DFQATT and CDR2 SNEGSKA (reference sequence). The V end was cut by 3 bases, the J end by 15 bases, with 12 bases between. The CDR3 here is CSARHSEGFF. As DNA, the CDR3 is TGCAGTGCTAGGCATTCGGAGGGGTTCTTC.

V and J are TRBV6-1 and TRBJ1-1; D not resolved. Per germline, CDR1 MNHNS and CDR2 SASEGT. This CDR3 has 14 residues. The V end lost 7 bases, the J end lost 7 bases, and 19 bases lay between the germline ends. The DNA of the CDR3 is TGTGCCAGCACGCTTGTATCCGAACATGGTGAAGCTTTCTTT. This sequence encodes CASTLVSEHGEAFF.

The V and J genes are TRBV2 and TRBJ2-5; D unresolved. The CDR3 contains 13 residues. V lost 3 bases and J lost 4, with 9 bases in between. Germline loops: CDR1 SNHLY, CDR2 FYNNEI. The CDR3 sequence is CASSDFSGETQYF. In DNA, the CDR3 is TGTGCCAGCAGTGATTTTTCGGGAGAGACCCAGTACTTC.

For this clone: One junction end disagrees with the germline gene, perhaps due to a read error. The V and J genes are TRBV29-1 and TRBJ2-1; weak D call: TRBD2 (6 bases). The germline CDR1 and CDR2 sequences are SQVTM and ANQGSEA. This CDR3 is 10 amino acids long. The CDR3 DNA reads TGCAGCGTGGAGGGTCGGGTATCGATCTTC. Its translation: CSVEGRVSIF.

The chain carries TRBV28 and TRBJ2-7, with 10 bases lining up with TRBD1. CDR1 is MDHEN, CDR2 SYDVKM, per germline. V shed 4 bases, J shed 7 bases, and the junction held 13 bases outside the gene matches. This CDR3 spans 16 amino acids. The CDR3 reads CASSSTDRGPLQEQYV. The CDR3 DNA sequence: TGTGCCAGCAGTTCGACCGACAGGGGGCCACTACAAGAGCAGTACGTC.

The chain links TRBV7-2 to TRBJ1-4; TRBD1 matches 7 bases. The CDR3 loop spans 13 amino acids. Germline loops: CDR1 SGHTA, CDR2 FQGNSA. V was clipped by 4 bases and J by 12 bases; unmatched bases: 8. The CDR3 bases are TGTGCCAGCAGCTCTATGACAGGGATGGAACTGTTTTTT. As protein: CASSSMTGMELFF.

Points on this clone: A read error may produce the germline difference seen at one junction end. The rearrangement joins TRBV11-2 to TRBJ1-4, with D perhaps matching TRBD1 (5 bases). The CDR3 spans 13 residues. The germline V gene has CDR1 SGHAT and CDR2 FQNNGV. The CDR3 spells CASTLNNREKLFF. The DNA for the CDR3 is TGTGCCAGCACCTTAAATAACAGGGAAAAACTGTTTTTT.

The chain has TRBV25-1 and TRBJ2-7; TRBD1 is a possible D gene (5 bases). Deletions cut 2 bases from V and 2 bases from J, with 7 bases between. The CDR3 totals 13 residues. CDR1 is MGHDK, CDR2 SYGVNS, per germline. In DNA, the CDR3 is TGTGCCAGCAGTGAACAGGGTACCTACGAGCAGTACGTC. Protein product: CASSEQGTYEQYV.

This chain uses TRBV4-1 with TRBJ2-3; maybe TRBD1 (6 bases). Germline V CDR1 and CDR2: MGHRA, YSYEKL. The ends were cut back, 1 base at V and 2 bases at J, with 10 bases in the middle. The CDR3 is made up of 15 amino acids. Written as DNA, the CDR3 is TGCGCCAGCAGCCAAGGCCGACAGGCCACAGATACGCAGTATTTT. It encodes CASSQGRQATDTQYF.

This clone was picked up a small number of times. The rearrangement uses TRBV6-5 and TRBJ1-6; D not certain. Trimming pared 4 bases from V and 2 bases from J, leaving 9 bases between. The germline gives CDR1 MNHEY, CDR2 SVGAGI. The CDR3 loop spans 15 amino acids. The DNA of the CDR3 is TGTGCCAGCAGTTCTAGTCGAGCCTATAATTCACCCCTCCACTTT. It codes for CASSSSRAYNSPLHF.

The rearrangement uses TRBV7-9 and TRBJ1-2; 10 bases match TRBD1. This CDR3 comprises 16 residues. Germline trimming cut 5 bases from V and 4 bases from J; bases unmatched to any gene: 10. CDR1 SEHNR and CDR2 FQNEAQ come from the germline V gene (reference sequence). The CDR3 region is CASSRNFDRGRYGYTF. CDR3 sequence (DNA): TGTGCCAGCAGCCGCAACTTCGACAGGGGGCGCTATGGCTACACCTTC. The full variable domain, rest sourced from reference TRBV7-9 and TRBJ1-2, is DTGVSQNPRHKITKRGQNVTFRCDPISEHNRLYWYRQTLGQGPEFLTYFQNEAQLEKSRLLSDRFSAERPKGSFSTLEIQRTEQGDSAMYLCASSRNFDRGRYGYTFGSGTRLTVV.

This chain joins TRBV6-6 and TRBJ2-5; 8 positions match TRBD1. CDR1 and CDR2 from the germline V gene are MNHNY and SVGAGI (reference sequence). The CDR3 extends over 14 amino acids. J was trimmed by 4 bases and V by 5 bases; bases with no gene match: 6. The CDR3, as DNA: TGTGCCAGCAGTAAGGACAGGGCGGGAGAGACCCAGTACTTC. Residues: CASSKDRAGETQYF.

Comment on this clone: The limits of the CDR3 on the DNA are not certain, so only TCRdb's listed CDR3 is given. The chain recombines TRBV19 with TRBJ1-5; the table's D call TRBD1 went unverified against the DNA. Germline-derived CDR1 and CDR2 are LNHDA and SQIVND (reference sequence). The CDR3 numbers 14 amino acids, ends counted. CDR3 sequence reads: CASTSDSTYSPQHF.

V usage is TRBV6-1 and J usage is TRBJ1-5; D not certain. CDR3 length: 15 amino acids. Per germline, CDR1 MNHNS and CDR2 SASEGT. V dropped 4 bases and J dropped 0 bases, with 10 bases sitting between them. CDR3 coding DNA: TGTGCCAGCAGTGTTGAGGGCCTTAGCAATCAGCCCCAGCATTTT. Translation: CASSVEGLSNQPQHF.

The rearrangement uses TRBV27 and TRBJ1-2, with a possible D match to TRBD1 (5 bases). Trimming shortened V by 6 bases and J by 8 bases, and 19 bases separated the two germline ends. From germline, CDR1 is MNHEY and CDR2 SMNVEV (reference sequence). This CDR3 is built from 14 residues. The CDR3 reads CASSSATRWGGYTF. CDR3 in DNA: TGTGCCAGCAGCTCCGCGACCCGGTGGGGCGGCTACACCTTC.

This sequence joins TRBV7-8 and TRBJ1-1; no firm D call. The CDR3 is 13 residues long. V shed 3 bases and J shed 7 bases, with 12 bases lying between them. Germline assignment: CDR1 SGHVS and CDR2 FQNEAQ. The CDR3 DNA is TGTGCCAGCAGCTTTTTACAGAGCCTTGAAGCTTTCTTT. Its translation: CASSFLQSLEAFF.

The chain recombines TRBV5-1 with TRBJ1-2; D is undetermined. V shed 0 bases and J shed 2 bases, with 20 bases lying between them. Germline V gene lookup returns CDR1 SGHRS and CDR2 YFSETQ. The CDR3 is made up of 18 amino acids. CDR3 sequence: CASSLEALKRRKNYGYTF. In DNA form, the CDR3 reads TGCGCCAGCAGCTTGGAGGCCTTAAAACGGAGGAAGAACTATGGCTACACCTTC.

The chain employs TRBV29-1 and TRBJ2-2, with a possible D match to TRBD1 (6 bases). From germline, CDR1 is SQVTM and CDR2 ANQGSEA. Trimming removed 6 bases from V and 4 bases from J, with 15 bases in between. The CDR3 has 14 residues. The CDR3 protein is CSVPQGLSTGELFF. The CDR3 nucleotides read TGCAGCGTCCCTCAGGGGCTCAGCACCGGGGAGCTGTTTTTT.

V and J are TRBV27 and TRBJ2-7; 10 nucleotides line up with TRBD1. This CDR3 contains 15 residues. V shed 4 bases and J 3 bases; nucleotides not matched to a gene: 6. CDR1 is MNHEY and CDR2 is SMNVEV in the germline V gene (reference sequence). In DNA, the CDR3 is TGTGCCAGCAGTTCGACAGGGGGCGCGATCTACGAGCAGTACTTC. The encoded protein is CASSSTGGAIYEQYF.

The chain recombines TRBV6-5 with TRBJ2-2; perhaps TRBD1 as D (6 bases). The V gene's germline CDR1 is MNHEY and CDR2 SVGAGI. V gave up 2 bases and J gave up 6 bases, with 7 bases separating them. The CDR3 loop spans 13 amino acids. The CDR3 loop is CASSYGGAGELFF. The CDR3 DNA sequence: TGTGCCAGCAGTTACGGGGGCGCCGGGGAGCTGTTTTTT.